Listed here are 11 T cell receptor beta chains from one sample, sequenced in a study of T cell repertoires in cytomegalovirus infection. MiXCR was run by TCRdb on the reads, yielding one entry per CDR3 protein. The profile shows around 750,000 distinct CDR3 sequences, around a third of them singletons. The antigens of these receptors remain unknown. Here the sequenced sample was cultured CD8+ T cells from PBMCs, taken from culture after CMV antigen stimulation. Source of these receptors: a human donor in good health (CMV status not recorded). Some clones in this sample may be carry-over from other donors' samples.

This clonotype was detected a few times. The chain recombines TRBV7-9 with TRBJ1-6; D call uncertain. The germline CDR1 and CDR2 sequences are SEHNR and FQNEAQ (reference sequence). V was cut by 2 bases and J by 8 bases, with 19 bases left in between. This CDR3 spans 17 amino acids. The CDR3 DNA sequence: TGTGCCAGCAGCTTAACCAGCACTCAAGATGAGTATTCACCCCTCCACTTT. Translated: CASSLTSTQDEYSPLHF.

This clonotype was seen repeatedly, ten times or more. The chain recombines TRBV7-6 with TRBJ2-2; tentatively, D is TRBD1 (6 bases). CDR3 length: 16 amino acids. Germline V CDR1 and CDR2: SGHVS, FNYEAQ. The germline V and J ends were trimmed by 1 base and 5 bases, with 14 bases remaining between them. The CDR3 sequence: CASSLGDSGQTGELFF. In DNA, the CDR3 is TGTGCCAGCAGCTTAGGGGATTCCGGACAGACCGGGGAGCTGTTTTTT.

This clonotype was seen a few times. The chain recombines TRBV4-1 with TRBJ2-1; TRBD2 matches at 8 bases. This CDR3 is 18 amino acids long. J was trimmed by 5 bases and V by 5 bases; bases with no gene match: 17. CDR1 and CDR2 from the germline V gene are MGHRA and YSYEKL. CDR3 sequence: CASSMYGAGGRGDNEQFF. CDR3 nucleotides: TGCGCCAGCAGCATGTATGGGGCGGGGGGACGAGGGGACAATGAGCAGTTCTTC.

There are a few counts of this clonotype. This CDR3 is CAISVGDAVPMSGEQFF. The DNA for the CDR3 is TGTGCCATCAGTGTGGGCGATGCGGTGCCAATGTCCGGTGAGCAGTTCTTC. V and J are TRBV10-3 and TRBJ2-1; no clear D. CDR3 length: 17 residues. From germline, CDR1 is ENHRY and CDR2 SYGVKD. The germline V and J ends were trimmed by 4 bases and 9 bases, with 25 bases remaining between them.

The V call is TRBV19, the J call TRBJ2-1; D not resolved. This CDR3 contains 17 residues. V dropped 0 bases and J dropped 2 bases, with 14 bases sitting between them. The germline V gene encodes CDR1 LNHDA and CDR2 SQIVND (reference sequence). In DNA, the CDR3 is TGTGCCAGTAGTATAGATCCCGACAAGGTAGCCTACAATGAGCAGTTCTTC. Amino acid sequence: CASSIDPDKVAYNEQFF. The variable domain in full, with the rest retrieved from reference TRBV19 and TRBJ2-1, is DGGITQSPKYLFRKEGQNVTLSCEQNLNHDAMYWYRQDPGQGLRLIYYSQIVNDFQKGDIAEGYSVSREKKESFPLTVTSAQKNPTAFYLCASSIDPDKVAYNEQFFGPGTRLTVL.

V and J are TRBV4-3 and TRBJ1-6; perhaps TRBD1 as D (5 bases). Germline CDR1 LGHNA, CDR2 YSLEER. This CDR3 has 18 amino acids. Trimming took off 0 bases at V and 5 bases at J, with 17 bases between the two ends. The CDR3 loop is CASSQDLSRTTDNSPLHF. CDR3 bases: TGCGCCAGCAGCCAAGATTTGTCCCGGACAACCGATAATTCACCCCTCCACTTT.

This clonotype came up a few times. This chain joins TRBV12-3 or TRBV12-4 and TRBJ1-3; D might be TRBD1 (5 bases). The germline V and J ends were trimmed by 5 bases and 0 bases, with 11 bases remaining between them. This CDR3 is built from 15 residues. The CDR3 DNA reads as TGTGCCAGCAGTACCTCGGGACTCTCTGGAAACACCATATATTTT. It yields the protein CASSTSGLSGNTIYF.

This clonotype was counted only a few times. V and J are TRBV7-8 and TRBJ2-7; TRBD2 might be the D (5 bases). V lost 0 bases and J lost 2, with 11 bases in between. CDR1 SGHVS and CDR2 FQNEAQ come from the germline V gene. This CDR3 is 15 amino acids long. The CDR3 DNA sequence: TGTGCCAGCAGCTTAGCGGCAGGACTTACCTACGAGCAGTACTTC. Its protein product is CASSLAAGLTYEQYF. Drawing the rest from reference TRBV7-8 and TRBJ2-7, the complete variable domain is GAGVSQSPRYKVAKRGQDVALRCDPISGHVSLFWYQQALGQGPEFLTYFQNEAQLDKSGLPSDRFFAERPEGSVSTLKIQRTQQEDSAVYLCASSLAAGLTYEQYFGPGTRLTVT.

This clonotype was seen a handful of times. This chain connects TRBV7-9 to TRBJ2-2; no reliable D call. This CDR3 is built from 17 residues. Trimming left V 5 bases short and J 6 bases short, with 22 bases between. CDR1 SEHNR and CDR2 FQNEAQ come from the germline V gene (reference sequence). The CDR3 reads CASSRGDLTLSPGELFF. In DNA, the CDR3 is TGTGCCAGCAGCCGAGGAGACTTAACCTTATCACCCGGGGAGCTGTTTTTT.

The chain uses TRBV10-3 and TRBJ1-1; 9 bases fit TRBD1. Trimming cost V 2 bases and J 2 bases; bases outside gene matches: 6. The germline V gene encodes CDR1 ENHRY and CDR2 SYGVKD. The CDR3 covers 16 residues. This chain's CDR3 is CAISERGTGKNTEAFF. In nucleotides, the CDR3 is TGTGCCATCAGTGAGCGGGGGACAGGGAAAAACACTGAAGCTTTCTTT.

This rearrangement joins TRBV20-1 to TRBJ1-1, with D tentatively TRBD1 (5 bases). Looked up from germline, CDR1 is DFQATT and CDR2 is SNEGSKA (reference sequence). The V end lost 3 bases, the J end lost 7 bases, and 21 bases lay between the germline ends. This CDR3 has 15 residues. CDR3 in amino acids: CSARGSPSGPFEAFF. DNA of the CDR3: TGCAGTGCTAGGGGAAGCCCTTCAGGGCCCTTTGAAGCTTTCTTT.